The rows below give T cell receptor beta chains drawn from one sample of a study of OX40 agonist ivuxolimab in advanced cancers. The table came from immunoSEQ multiplex PCR; TCRdb's copy has only in-frame clones and leaves some out. The data show under 70,000 clones, about 85% seen once. Material: CD4+ or CD8+ T cells sorted from blood, obtained in a trial of the OX40 agonist ivuxolimab. The receptor source for this set is an adult with an advanced solid tumor such as melanoma, head and neck, liver or kidney cancer. CDR3s include the opening cysteine and the closing phenylalanine or tryptophan. Each record gives: V gene, D gene, clone size, J gene, CDR3 protein, CDR3 DNA. The D gene is left open where the match is weak. Size is stated for part of the rows, as once, few or many counts, or as a class when the clone is expanded.

TRBV6-1,NA,NA,TRBJ2-2,CASSDWNTGELFF,TGTGCCAGCAGTGACTGGAACACCGGGGAGCTGTTTTTT
TRBV7-9,TRBD1,NA,TRBJ1-1,CASSLGQGDTEAFF,TGTGCCAGCAGCTTGGGACAGGGCGACACTGAAGCTTTCTTT
TRBV6-5,TRBD1,NA,TRBJ1-4,CASSKTGGPNEKLFF,TGTGCCAGCAGTAAAACAGGGGGCCCTAATGAAAAACTGTTTTTT
TRBV7-2,TRBD2,NA,TRBJ2-1,CASSSGLAGLNEQFF,TGTGCCAGCAGCTCCGGACTAGCGGGACTCAATGAGCAGTTCTTC
TRBV7-2,NA,NA,TRBJ2-2,CASSLNAGAGELFF,TGTGCCAGCAGCCTCAACGCTGGGGCCGGGGAGCTGTTTTTT
TRBV7-8,NA,NA,TRBJ1-5,CASSLTGSGNQPQHF,TGTGCCAGCAGCTTAACGGGATCAGGCAATCAGCCCCAGCATTTT
TRBV7-9,NA,NA,TRBJ2-5,CASSWGDSEQETQYF,TGTGCCAGCAGCTGGGGGGACAGCGAACAAGAGACCCAGTACTTC
TRBV7-2,NA,NA,TRBJ1-1,CASSLYGSLTEAFF,TGTGCCAGCAGCTTGTACGGGTCTCTCACTGAAGCTTTCTTT
TRBV4-3,TRBD1,NA,TRBJ1-3,CASSLGQGTGNTIYF,TGCGCCAGCAGCCTCGGACAGGGGACTGGAAACACCATATATTTT
TRBV27,NA,NA,TRBJ1-5,CASSLRQGNQPQHF,TGTGCCAGCAGCCTTAGACAGGGCAATCAGCCCCAGCATTTT
TRBV7-9,NA,once,TRBJ1-1,CASSSPGTSNTEAFF,TGTGCCAGCAGCTCTCCCGGGACATCGAACACTGAAGCTTTCTTT
TRBV19,NA,NA,TRBJ2-2,CASSIPRGANTGELFF,TGTGCCAGTAGTATACCCCGCGGGGCGAACACCGGGGAGCTGTTTTTT
TRBV29-1,NA,NA,TRBJ1-3,CSVERGSGNTIYF,TGCAGCGTTGAAAGGGGATCTGGAAACACCATATATTTT
TRBV4-1,NA,NA,TRBJ1-3,CASSPWTGSGNTIYF,TGCGCCAGCAGCCCCTGGACGGGGTCTGGAAACACCATATATTTT
TRBV18,NA,NA,TRBJ1-3,CASSPPGATSGNTIYF,TGCGCCAGCTCACCACCGGGGGCGACCTCTGGAAACACCATATATTTT
TRBV11-1,NA,NA,TRBJ2-3,CASSPWAGSTDTQYF,TGTGCCAGCAGCCCATGGGCGGGTTCCACAGATACGCAGTATTTT
TRBV5-1,TRBD1,NA,TRBJ2-1,CASSPGTGGTEQFF,TGCGCCAGCAGCCCCGGGACAGGGGGCACTGAGCAGTTCTTC
TRBV7-8,NA,NA,TRBJ1-1,CASSSLPGAHKDTEAFF,TGTGCCAGCAGCTCCCTCCCGGGGGCGCATAAGGACACTGAAGCTTTCTTT
TRBV14,NA,NA,TRBJ2-5,CASSQGGNVPETQYF,TGTGCCAGCAGCCAAGGAGGAAATGTACCAGAGACCCAGTACTTC
TRBV11-2,NA,NA,TRBJ2-1,CASSLEGGPGNEQFF,TGTGCCAGCAGCTTAGAGGGGGGGCCGGGGAATGAGCAGTTCTTC
TRBV10-3,TRBD2,NA,TRBJ2-2,CAISGGVELFF,TGTGCCATCAGCGGGGGGGTGGAGCTGTTTTTT
TRBV6-1,NA,NA,TRBJ1-2,CASGGAAPNYGYTF,TGTGCCAGCGGGGGGGCGGCTCCTAACTATGGCTACACCTTC
TRBV7-9,TRBD1,NA,TRBJ2-3,CASRLTGAPTDTQYF,TGTGCCAGCAGACTTACAGGGGCCCCCACAGATACGCAGTATTTT
TRBV5-1,NA,NA,TRBJ1-1,CASRLGQLNTEAFF,TGCGCCAGCAGACTCGGACAGTTGAACACTGAAGCTTTCTTT
TRBV7-9,NA,NA,TRBJ1-5,CASSRGSEDQPQHF,TGTGCCAGCAGTCGGGGAAGTGAGGATCAGCCCCAGCATTTT
TRBV4-3,TRBD2,few,TRBJ2-1,CASSQLTSAYNEQFF,TGCGCCAGCAGCCAATTGACTAGCGCGTACAATGAGCAGTTCTTC
TRBV4-1,TRBD1,NA,TRBJ2-2,CASSPTPQGVFTGELFF,TGCGCCAGCAGTCCCACCCCACAGGGGGTCTTCACCGGGGAGCTGTTTTTT
TRBV5-6,NA,NA,TRBJ1-2,CASSQMGVYGYTF,TGTGCCAGCAGCCAAATGGGTGTTTATGGCTACACCTTC
TRBV5-1,TRBD1,NA,TRBJ1-2,CASSSGQGNYGYTF,TGCGCCAGCAGCTCAGGACAGGGAAACTATGGCTACACCTTC